This T cell receptor (beta chain) was identified in a study of shared clonotypes between healthy human individuals. Germline V gives CDR1 MNHEY, CDR2 SVGAGI. The CDR3 runs 13 residues. With 2 bases removed from V and 7 bases from J, the gap between germline ends came to 9 bases. Terminally differentiated effector memory CD45RA+ cells were excluded by CCR7 positive selection of CD45RO-negative cells. HIV-negative, healthy adults without recent acute infections or vaccinations were the donors. Within Nashville, Tennessee resided all donors, each a Caucasian adult. With regard to this clone: Its antigen is still unknown.

Sorted-subset replicate PCR reactions contained about 200 ng DNA, corresponding to some 29,000 T cell genomes. The assay was immunoSEQ multiplex PCR, and TCRdb's table has in-frame clones only and misses some. Of more than 2 million clones in the sample, just under 95% were seen once. Overall study results and limits: Relative to clonotypes present in all four donors, those not shared had lower generation probabilities.

This TCR came from a young man in good health. Some clones in this sample may be carry-over from other donors' samples. V and J are TRBV6-5 and TRBJ2-1, with D perhaps matching TRBD1 (6 bases). The sequenced material came from naive CD8+ T cells from PBMCs. The CDR3 DNA is TGTGCCAGCAGTTACGGACAGAAAAATGAGCAGTTCTTC. It yields the protein CASSYGQKNEQFF.